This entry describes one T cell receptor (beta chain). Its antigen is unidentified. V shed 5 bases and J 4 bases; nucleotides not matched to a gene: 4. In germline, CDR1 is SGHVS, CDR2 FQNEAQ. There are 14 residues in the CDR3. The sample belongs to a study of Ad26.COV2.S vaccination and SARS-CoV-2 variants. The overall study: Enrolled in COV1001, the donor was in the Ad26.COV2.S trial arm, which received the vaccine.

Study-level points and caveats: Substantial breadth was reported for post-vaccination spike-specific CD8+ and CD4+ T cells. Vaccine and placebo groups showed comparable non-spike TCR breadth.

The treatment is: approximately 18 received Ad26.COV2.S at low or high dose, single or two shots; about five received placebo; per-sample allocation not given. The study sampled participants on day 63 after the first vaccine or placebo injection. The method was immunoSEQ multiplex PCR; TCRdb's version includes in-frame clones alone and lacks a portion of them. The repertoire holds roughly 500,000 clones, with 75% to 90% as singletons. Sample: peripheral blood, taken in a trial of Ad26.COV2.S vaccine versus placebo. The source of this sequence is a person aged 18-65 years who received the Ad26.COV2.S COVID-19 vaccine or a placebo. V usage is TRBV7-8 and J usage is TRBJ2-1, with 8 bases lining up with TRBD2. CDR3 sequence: CASSRERGYNEQFF. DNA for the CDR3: TGTGCCAGCAGCCGAGAGCGGGGGTACAATGAGCAGTTCTTC.